This T cell receptor beta chain originates from a study of cytomegalovirus exposure and HLA in healthy donors. Notes on this clone: Its antigen is currently unknown.

The PCR used 60 Vbeta and 13 Jbeta primers. Only in-frame clones appear in the TCRdb table, and some are missing; sequencing was by immunoSEQ multiplex PCR. Counted here are some 190,000 clones, more than 65% occurring once; the ten biggest clones make up 2% to 3%. Study-wide results and limits: Cytomegalovirus status was reportedly diagnosed by the classifier with high specificity and sensitivity. Across donors, sequencing depth was assumed by presence/absence analyses to be roughly uniform. The CMV antigen specificity of a few CMV-associated chains was confirmed through in vitro analysis.

Germline CDR1 is MGHRA and CDR2 is YSYEKL. The J segment lost 0 bases and the V segment lost 5 bases, leaving 10 bases of the junction unmatched. There are 17 residues in the CDR3. Sequenced sample: PBMCs. The origin of this receptor is a woman aged 25-40 years in good health and CMV-seropositive. The chain carries TRBV4-1 and TRBJ2-1, with 7 bases matching TRBD1. CDR3 DNA: TGCGCCAGCAGCGGGCGTTTGGGACAGAGCTCCTACAATGAGCAGTTCTTC. This sequence encodes CASSGRLGQSSYNEQFF.